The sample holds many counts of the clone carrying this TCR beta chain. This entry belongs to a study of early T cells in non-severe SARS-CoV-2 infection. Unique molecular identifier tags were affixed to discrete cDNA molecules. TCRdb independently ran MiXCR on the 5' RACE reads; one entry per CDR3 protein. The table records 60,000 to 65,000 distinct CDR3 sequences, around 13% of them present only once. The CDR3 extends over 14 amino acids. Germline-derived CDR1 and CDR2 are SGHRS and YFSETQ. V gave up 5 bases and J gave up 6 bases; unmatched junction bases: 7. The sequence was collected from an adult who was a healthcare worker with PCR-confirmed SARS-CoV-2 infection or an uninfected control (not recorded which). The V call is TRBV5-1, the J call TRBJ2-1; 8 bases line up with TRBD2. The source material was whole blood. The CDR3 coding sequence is TGCGCCAGCAGTTTGTTAGCGGGAAGCAATGAGCAGTTCTTC. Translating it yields CASSLLAGSNEQFF.